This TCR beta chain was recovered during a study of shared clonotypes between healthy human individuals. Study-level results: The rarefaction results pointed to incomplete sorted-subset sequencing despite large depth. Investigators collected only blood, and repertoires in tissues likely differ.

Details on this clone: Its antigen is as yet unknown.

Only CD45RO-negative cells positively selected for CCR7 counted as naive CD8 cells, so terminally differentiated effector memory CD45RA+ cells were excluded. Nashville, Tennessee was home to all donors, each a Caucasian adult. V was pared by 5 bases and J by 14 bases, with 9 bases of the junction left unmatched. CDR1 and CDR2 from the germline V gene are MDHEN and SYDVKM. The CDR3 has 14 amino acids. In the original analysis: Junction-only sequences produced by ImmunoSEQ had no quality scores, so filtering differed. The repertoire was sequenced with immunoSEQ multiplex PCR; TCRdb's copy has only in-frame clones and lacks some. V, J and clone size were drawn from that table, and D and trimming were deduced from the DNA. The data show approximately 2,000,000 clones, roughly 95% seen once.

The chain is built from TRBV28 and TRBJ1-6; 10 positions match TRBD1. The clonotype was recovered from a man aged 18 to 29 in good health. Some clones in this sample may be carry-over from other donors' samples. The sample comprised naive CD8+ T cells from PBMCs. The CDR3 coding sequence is TGTGCCAGCAGTGCGGGACAGGGGAGGTTCACCCTCCACTTT. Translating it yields CASSAGQGRFTLHF.